This passage covers 7 T cell receptor beta chains from one sample sequenced in a study of blood T cells in healthy people across ages. The use of a sample-barcoded 5' primer and a J-beta primer mix characterized a second PCR of roughly 6 to 11 cycles. TCRdb reprocessed the 5' RACE reads via MiXCR and lists one record per CDR3 protein. The data contain 550,000 to 600,000 distinct CDR3 sequences, 25% to 30% of them singletons. Sequencing was carried out using blood. Receptor source: a woman in her 70s in good health.

This clonotype was counted only a few times. An end of the junction does not agree with germline; a read error may underlie this. The chain recombines TRBV20-1 with TRBJ2-3; no clear D gene. This CDR3 region has 15 residues. In germline, CDR1 is DFQATT, CDR2 SNEGSKA (reference sequence). CDR3 residues: CSAGDRQSSTDTQYF. The CDR3 nucleotides are TGCAGTGCTGGAGACCGACAATCTAGCACAGATACGCAGTATTTT.

V and J are TRBV7-2 and TRBJ1-2; tentative D call: TRBD1 (5 bases). V shed 3 bases and J shed 3 bases, with 14 bases lying between them. Looked up from germline, CDR1 is SGHTA and CDR2 is FQGNSA. CDR3 size: 15 residues. CDR3 protein: CASSFAGLPDYGYTF. DNA for the CDR3: TGTGCCAGCAGCTTTGCGGGACTCCCAGACTATGGCTACACCTTC.

This clonotype was observed a few times. A read error may produce the germline difference seen at one junction end. The chain carries TRBV7-2 and TRBJ2-7, with D unresolved. This CDR3 has 12 residues. The germline gives CDR1 SGHTA, CDR2 FQGNSA. CDR3 nucleotides: TGTGCCAACAGCTTAGATGGAAGGGTGGGGTACTTC. It encodes CANSLDGRVGYF.

The V and J genes are TRBV29-1 and TRBJ2-4; 7 nucleotides match TRBD1. CDR3 size: 13 residues. Germline assignment: CDR1 SQVTM and CDR2 ANQGSEA. Trimming at V came to 2 bases and at J to 4 bases, leaving 2 bases not matched to a gene. CDR3 DNA sequence: TGCAGCGTTGAACCGGACAGGAAAAACATTCAGTACTTC. Its protein is CSVEPDRKNIQYF.

The chain uses TRBV29-1 and TRBJ2-1, with 8 positions matching TRBD1. Germline V gives CDR1 SQVTM, CDR2 ANQGSEA. The CDR3 loop spans 14 amino acids. With V trimmed by 5 bases and J by 7 bases, 10 bases remained unmatched. The CDR3 protein is CSVQGRGLVNEQFF. In nucleotides, the CDR3 is TGCAGCGTTCAGGGCAGGGGGCTAGTAAATGAGCAGTTCTTC.

The chain links TRBV24-1 to TRBJ2-6, with D perhaps assigned TRBD1 or TRBD2 (5 bases each). The V end lost 5 bases, the J end lost 12 bases, and 10 bases lay between the germline ends. The V gene's germline CDR1 is KGHDR and CDR2 SFDVKD. The CDR3 spans 12 residues. CDR3 loop: CATSVPGGVLTF. Here the CDR3 DNA reads TGTGCCACCAGTGTGCCTGGGGGCGTCCTGACTTTC.

The chain has TRBV18 and TRBJ2-5; D gene ambiguous. With 6 bases removed from V and 1 base from J, the gap between germline ends came to 12 bases. This CDR3 is 14 amino acids long. CDR1 and CDR2 from the germline V gene are KGHSH and LQKENI. CDR3 sequence reads: CASSLDGFQETQYF. Here the CDR3 DNA reads TGTGCCAGCTCCCTCGACGGATTCCAAGAGACCCAGTACTTC.